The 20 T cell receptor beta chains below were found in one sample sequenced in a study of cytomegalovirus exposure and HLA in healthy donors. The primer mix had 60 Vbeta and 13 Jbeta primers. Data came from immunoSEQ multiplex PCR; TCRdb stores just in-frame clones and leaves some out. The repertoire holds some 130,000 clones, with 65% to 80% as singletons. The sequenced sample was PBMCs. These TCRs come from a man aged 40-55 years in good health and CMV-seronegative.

Here the CDR3 reads CASSWGQGYYEQYF. The CDR3 coding sequence is TGCGCCAGCAGCTGGGGACAGGGATACTACGAGCAGTACTTC. The chain is built from TRBV5-1 and TRBJ2-7, with TRBD1 matching over 9 bases. The CDR3 loop spans 14 amino acids. Germline V CDR1 and CDR2: SGHRS, YFSETQ. The V and J ends lost 3 bases and 3 bases, in that order; junction bases with no gene match: 4.

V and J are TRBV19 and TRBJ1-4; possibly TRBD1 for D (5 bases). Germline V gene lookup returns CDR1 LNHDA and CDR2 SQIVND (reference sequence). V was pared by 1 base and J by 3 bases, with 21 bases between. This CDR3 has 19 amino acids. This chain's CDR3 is CASSIVGQDTGTPNEKLFF. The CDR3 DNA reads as TGTGCCAGTAGTATAGTCGGACAAGATACAGGCACCCCTAATGAAAAACTGTTTTTT.

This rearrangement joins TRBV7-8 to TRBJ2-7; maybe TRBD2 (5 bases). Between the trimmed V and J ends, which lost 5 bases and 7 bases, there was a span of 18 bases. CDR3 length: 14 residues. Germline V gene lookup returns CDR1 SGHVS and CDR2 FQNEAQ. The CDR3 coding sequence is TGTGCCAGCAGCCCAAACCAGGACTTCCGAGAGCAGTACTTC. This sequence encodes CASSPNQDFREQYF.

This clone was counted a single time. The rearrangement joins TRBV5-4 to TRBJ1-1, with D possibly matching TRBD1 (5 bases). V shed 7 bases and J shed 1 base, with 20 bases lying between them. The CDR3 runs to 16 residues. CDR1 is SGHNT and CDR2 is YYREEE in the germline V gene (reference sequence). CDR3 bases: TGTGCCAGCGGAACCTTGATGGGCGGGGCGAACACTGAAGCTTTCTTT. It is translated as CASGTLMGGANTEAFF.

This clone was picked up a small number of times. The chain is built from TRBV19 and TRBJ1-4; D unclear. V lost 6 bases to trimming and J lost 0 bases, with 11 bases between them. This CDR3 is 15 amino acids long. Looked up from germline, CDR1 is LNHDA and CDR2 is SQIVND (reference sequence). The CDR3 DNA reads TGTGCCAGTAGCCTTGTTAGCGCAACTAATGAAAAACTGTTTTTT. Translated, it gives CASSLVSATNEKLFF.

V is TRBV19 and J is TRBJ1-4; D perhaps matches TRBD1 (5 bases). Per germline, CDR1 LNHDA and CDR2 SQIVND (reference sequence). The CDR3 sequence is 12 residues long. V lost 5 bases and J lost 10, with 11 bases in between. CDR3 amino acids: CASSPPQGKLFF. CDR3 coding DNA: TGTGCCAGTAGTCCGCCCCAGGGAAAACTGTTTTTT.

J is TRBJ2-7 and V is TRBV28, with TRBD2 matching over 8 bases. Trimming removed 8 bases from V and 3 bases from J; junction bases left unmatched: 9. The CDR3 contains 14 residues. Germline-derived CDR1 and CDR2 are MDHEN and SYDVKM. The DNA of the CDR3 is TGTGCCAGCGTTGGCGGGAGGCCGGGCTACGAGCAGTACTTC. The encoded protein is CASVGGRPGYEQYF.

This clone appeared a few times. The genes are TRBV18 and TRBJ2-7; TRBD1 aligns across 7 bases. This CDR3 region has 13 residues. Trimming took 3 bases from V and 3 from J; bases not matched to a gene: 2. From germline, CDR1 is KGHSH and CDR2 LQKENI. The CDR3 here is CASSPGTDYEQYF. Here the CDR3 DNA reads TGTGCCAGCTCACCGGGGACAGACTACGAGCAGTACTTC.

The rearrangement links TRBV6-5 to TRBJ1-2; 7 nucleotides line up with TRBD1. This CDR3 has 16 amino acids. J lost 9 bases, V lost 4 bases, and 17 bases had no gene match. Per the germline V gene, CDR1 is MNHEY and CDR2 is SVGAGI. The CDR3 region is CASSSTSGQPEPRYTF. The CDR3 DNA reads TGTGCCAGCAGTTCCACCTCGGGACAGCCGGAACCCCGCTACACCTTC.

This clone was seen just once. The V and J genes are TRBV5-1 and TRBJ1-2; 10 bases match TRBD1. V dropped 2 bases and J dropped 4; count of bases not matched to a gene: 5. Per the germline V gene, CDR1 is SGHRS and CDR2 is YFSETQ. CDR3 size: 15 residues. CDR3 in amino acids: CASSLSGTGAYGYTF. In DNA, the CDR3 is TGCGCCAGCAGCTTATCCGGGACAGGGGCCTATGGCTACACCTTC.

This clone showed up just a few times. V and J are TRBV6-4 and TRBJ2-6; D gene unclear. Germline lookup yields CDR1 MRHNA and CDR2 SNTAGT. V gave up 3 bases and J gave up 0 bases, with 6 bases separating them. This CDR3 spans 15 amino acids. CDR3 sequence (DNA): TGTGCCAGCAGTGAACAGTCCTCTGGGGCCAACGTCCTGACTTTC. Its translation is CASSEQSSGANVLTF.

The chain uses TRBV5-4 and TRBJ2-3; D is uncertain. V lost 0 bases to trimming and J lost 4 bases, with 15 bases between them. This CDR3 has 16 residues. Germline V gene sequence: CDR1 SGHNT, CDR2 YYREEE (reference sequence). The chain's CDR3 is CASSLGASRQADTQYF. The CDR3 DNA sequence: TGTGCCAGCAGCTTGGGGGCAAGCAGGCAGGCAGATACGCAGTATTTT.

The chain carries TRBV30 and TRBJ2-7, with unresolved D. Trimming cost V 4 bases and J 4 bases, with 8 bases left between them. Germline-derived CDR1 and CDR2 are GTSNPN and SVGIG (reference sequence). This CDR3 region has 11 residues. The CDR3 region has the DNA TGTGCCTGGAACAGTGGATACGAGCAGTACTTC. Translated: CAWNSGYEQYF.

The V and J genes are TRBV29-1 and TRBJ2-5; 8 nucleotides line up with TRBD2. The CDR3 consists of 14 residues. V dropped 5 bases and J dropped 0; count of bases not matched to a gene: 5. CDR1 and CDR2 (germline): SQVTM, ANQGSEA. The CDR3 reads CSVIASGHQETQYF. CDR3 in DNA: TGCAGCGTTATAGCTAGCGGGCACCAAGAGACCCAGTACTTC.

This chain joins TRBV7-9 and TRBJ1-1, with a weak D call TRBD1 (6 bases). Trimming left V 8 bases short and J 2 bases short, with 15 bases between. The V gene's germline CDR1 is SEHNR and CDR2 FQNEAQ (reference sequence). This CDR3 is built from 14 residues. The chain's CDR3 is CASGPGTTNTEAFF. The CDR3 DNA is TGTGCCAGCGGCCCCGGGACAACTAACACTGAAGCTTTCTTT.

The CDR3 nucleotides are TGTGCCAGCTCACGCAACCCTGACACGAACACCGGGGAGCTGTTTTTT. It yields the protein CASSRNPDTNTGELFF. This chain links TRBV18 with TRBJ2-2, with unresolved D. V was cut by 4 bases and J by 0 bases, with 12 bases left in between. Looked up from germline, CDR1 is KGHSH and CDR2 is LQKENI. This CDR3 comprises 16 residues.

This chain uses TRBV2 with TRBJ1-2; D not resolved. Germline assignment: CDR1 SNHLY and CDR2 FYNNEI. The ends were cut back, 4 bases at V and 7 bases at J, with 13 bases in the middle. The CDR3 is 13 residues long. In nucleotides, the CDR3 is TGTGCCAGCAGTGTCGTCCTTGTCGGTGGCTACACCTTC. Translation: CASSVVLVGGYTF.

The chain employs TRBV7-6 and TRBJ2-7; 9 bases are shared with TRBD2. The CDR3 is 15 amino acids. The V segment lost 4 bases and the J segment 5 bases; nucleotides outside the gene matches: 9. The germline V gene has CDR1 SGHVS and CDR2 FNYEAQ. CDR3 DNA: TGTGCCAGCAGCTCTGGGTCGGGGACTAGCAACGAGCAGTACTTC. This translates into CASSSGSGTSNEQYF. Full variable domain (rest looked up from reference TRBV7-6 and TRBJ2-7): GAGVSQSPRYKVTKRGQDVALRCDPISGHVSLYWYRQALGQGPEFLTYFNYEAQQDKSGLPNDRFSAERPEGSISTLTIQRTEQRDSAMYRCASSSGSGTSNEQYFGPGTRLTVT.

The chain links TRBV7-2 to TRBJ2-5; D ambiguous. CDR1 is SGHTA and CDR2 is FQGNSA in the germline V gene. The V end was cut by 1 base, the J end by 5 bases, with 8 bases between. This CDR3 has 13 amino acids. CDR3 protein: CASSLGLQETQYF. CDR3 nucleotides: TGTGCCAGCAGCTTAGGGCTCCAGGAGACCCAGTACTTC. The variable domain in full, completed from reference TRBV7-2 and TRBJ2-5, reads GAGVSQSPSNKVTEKGKDVELRCDPISGHTALYWYRQSLGQGLEFLIYFQGNSAPDKSGLPSDRFSAERTGGSVSTLTIQRTQQEDSAVYLCASSLGLQETQYFGPGTRLLVL.

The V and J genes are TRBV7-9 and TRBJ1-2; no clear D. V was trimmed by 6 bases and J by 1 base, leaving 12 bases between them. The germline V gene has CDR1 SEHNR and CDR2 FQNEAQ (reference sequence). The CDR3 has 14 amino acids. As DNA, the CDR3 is TGTGCCAGCAGTCCCGGAGGAGTTAACTATGGCTACACCTTC. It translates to CASSPGGVNYGYTF.